Each of the 5 T cell receptor beta chains below was sequenced from the same sample in a study of control samples from healthy donors and cancer patients. Assay: immunoSEQ multiplex PCR; the TCRdb copy retains only in-frame clones and omits some. This sample has about 22,000 clones; around 84% occur once, and the top ten carry roughly 25%. Input material: PBMCs. These receptor sequences come from a man aged 55 to 70 with colorectal cancer.

This clone is medium-sized (0.01 to 0.1%) in the sample. The chain recombines TRBV12-3 or TRBV12-4 with TRBJ1-2; TRBD1 is a possible D gene (5 bases). The CDR3 has 12 amino acids. The V end was cut by 5 bases, the J end by 6 bases, with 10 bases between. Written as DNA, the CDR3 is TGTGCCAGCAGTCAGGGATTGAATGGCTACACCTTC. Amino acid sequence: CASSQGLNGYTF.

The chain combines TRBV5-1 with TRBJ1-4; TRBD1 matches 12 bases. Trimming took 5 bases from V and 8 from J; bases not matched to a gene: 4. This CDR3 has 14 amino acids. CDR1 and CDR2 (germline): SGHRS, YFSETQ. This chain's CDR3 is CASSTGQGAEKLFF. The CDR3 region has the DNA TGCGCCAGCAGTACGGGACAGGGGGCGGAAAAACTGTTTTTT.

The chain employs TRBV15 and TRBJ2-1; D is uncertain. Germline V CDR1 and CDR2: LNHNV, YYDKDF (reference sequence). The CDR3 runs 13 residues. V was shortened by 3 bases and J by 1 base, with 4 bases between the two germline ends. As DNA, the CDR3 is TGTGCCACCAGCAGGGATTCCTACAATGAGCAGTTCTTC. It codes for CATSRDSYNEQFF. Combining the CDR3 with reference TRBV15 and TRBJ2-1 gives the whole variable domain DAMVIQNPRYQVTQFGKPVTLSCSQTLNHNVMYWYQQKSSQAPKLLFHYYDKDFNNEADTPDNFQSRRPNTSFCFLDIRSPGLGDTAMYLCATSRDSYNEQFFGPGTRLTVL.

The chain has TRBV2 and TRBJ1-1; 8 bases match TRBD1. V was pared by 7 bases and J by 0 bases, with 4 bases of the junction left unmatched. Germline V CDR1 and CDR2: SNHLY, FYNNEI. This CDR3 spans 14 amino acids. CDR3 nucleotide sequence: TGTGCCAGCAAAAAGACAGGGGTGAACACTGAAGCTTTCTTT. This gives the protein CASKKTGVNTEAFF.

Judged by abundance, this clone is medium-sized. The chain uses TRBV7-9 and TRBJ1-2; D is undetermined. The CDR3 contains 13 residues. Trimming pared 5 bases from V and 2 bases from J, leaving 9 bases between. In germline, CDR1 is SEHNR, CDR2 FQNEAQ (reference sequence). CDR3 DNA: TGTGCCAGCAGCGTCACAGAAAACTATGGCTACACCTTC. Translated, it gives CASSVTENYGYTF.